Below are 22 T cell receptor beta chains sequenced from a single sample in a study of cytomegalovirus exposure and HLA in healthy donors. PCR employed 60 Vbeta and 13 Jbeta primers. Assay used: immunoSEQ multiplex PCR; TCRdb lists only in-frame clones, some missing. Of 95,000 to 100,000 clones listed, around two thirds are singletons. The specimen sequenced was PBMCs. The source is a male donor in good health and CMV-seronegative.

The V and J genes are TRBV28 and TRBJ1-5; D is unclear. V shed 5 bases and J shed 4 bases, with 18 bases lying between them. Looked up from germline, CDR1 is MDHEN and CDR2 is SYDVKM. CDR3 length equals 16 residues. The CDR3 protein is CASSAGTVPRNQPQHF. CDR3 nucleotides: TGTGCCAGCAGTGCCGGAACAGTTCCCAGGAATCAGCCCCAGCATTTT.

The gene calls are TRBV7-8 and TRBJ2-1; 7 nucleotides line up with TRBD2. V was pared by 5 bases and J by 7 bases, with 2 bases of the junction left unmatched. CDR1 is SGHVS and CDR2 is FQNEAQ in the germline V gene. The length of the CDR3 is 12 residues. The CDR3 DNA reads TGTGCCAGCAGCCCTAGCGGAAATGAGCAGTTCTTC. Its protein product is CASSPSGNEQFF.

This clone showed up just a few times. The chain combines TRBV6-4 with TRBJ1-4; no clear D gene. The V gene lost 5 bases and the J gene lost 4 bases, with 8 bases spanning the gap. The CDR3 length is 13 residues. Germline CDR1 and CDR2: MRHNA and SNTAGT. CDR3 sequence (DNA): TGTGCCAGCAGTAGAGAAGTTAATGAAAAACTGTTTTTT. Translation gives CASSREVNEKLFF.

The chain employs TRBV7-3 and TRBJ2-7; D might be TRBD2 (6 bases). The V end was cut by 5 bases, the J end by 1 base, with 12 bases between. This CDR3 is 14 amino acids long. Germline V gene lookup returns CDR1 SGHTA and CDR2 FQGTGA. CDR3 sequence reads: CASSASVGSYEQYF. In DNA, the CDR3 is TGTGCCAGCAGCGCTAGCGTCGGATCCTACGAGCAGTACTTC.

V is TRBV28 and J is TRBJ1-2; no definite D call. The V end was cut by 6 bases, the J end by 4 bases, with 6 bases between. Germline V gene data show CDR1 as MDHEN and CDR2 as SYDVKM. The CDR3 runs 11 residues. The DNA for the CDR3 is TGTGCCAGCAGCGTCCGCTATGGCTACACCTTC. It yields the protein CASSVRYGYTF.

This sequence joins TRBV4-1 and TRBJ2-4; tentatively, D is TRBD2 (6 bases). Trimming cost V 4 bases and J 0 bases, with 19 bases left between them. This CDR3 is 18 amino acids long. The V gene's germline CDR1 is MGHRA and CDR2 YSYEKL. The CDR3 spells CASSRPGLQTLAKNIQYF. DNA of the CDR3: TGCGCCAGCAGCCGACCGGGACTCCAAACGCTAGCCAAAAACATTCAGTACTTC.

The chain carries TRBV4-1 and TRBJ2-3, with a weak D call TRBD1 (6 bases). The V end lost 4 bases, the J end lost 2 bases, and 16 bases lay between the germline ends. In germline, CDR1 is MGHRA, CDR2 YSYEKL. This CDR3 is 16 amino acids long. CDR3 region: CASSRDNRAATDTQYF. CDR3 coding DNA: TGCGCCAGCAGCCGAGACAACAGGGCGGCCACAGATACGCAGTATTTT.

This chain links TRBV6-5 with TRBJ2-1; 10 bases map to TRBD2. V lost 4 bases, J lost 7 bases, and 10 bases stayed unmatched. Germline V gives CDR1 MNHEY, CDR2 SVGAGI. The CDR3 runs 16 residues. Here the CDR3 reads CASSSTTSGARNEQFF. The CDR3 nucleotides read TGTGCCAGCAGTTCAACTACTAGCGGGGCCCGAAATGAGCAGTTCTTC.

CDR3 residues: CASSLGTSGVWYEQFF. The CDR3 DNA reads TGCGCCAGCAGCTTGGGGACTAGCGGGGTTTGGTACGAGCAGTTCTTC. This chain connects TRBV5-1 to TRBJ2-1; 12 bases line up with TRBD2. The CDR3 covers 16 residues. J gave up 10 bases and V 0 bases, and 8 bases lay outside the gene matches. Germline lookup yields CDR1 SGHRS and CDR2 YFSETQ.

The chain joins TRBV28 to TRBJ2-1; 7 positions agree with TRBD2. The V gene end was trimmed by 4 bases and the J gene end by 6 bases; junction bases not matched to a gene: 12. The CDR3 runs 16 residues. Germline V gives CDR1 MDHEN, CDR2 SYDVKM. The CDR3 sequence: CASSSPLANILNEQFF. The CDR3 nucleotides read TGTGCCAGCAGTTCACCACTAGCGAACATACTCAATGAGCAGTTCTTC.

The chain carries TRBV28 and TRBJ1-2; the match to TRBD1 covers 10 bases. The CDR3 has 17 amino acids. V shed 5 bases and J 4 bases; nucleotides not matched to a gene: 13. Per the germline V gene, CDR1 is MDHEN and CDR2 is SYDVKM. The CDR3 region has the DNA TGTGCCAGCAGTCCTCCGGGACAGGGGACTGACCTCTATGGCTACACCTTC. As protein: CASSPPGQGTDLYGYTF.

V is TRBV19 and J is TRBJ1-5; 9 nucleotides align to TRBD1. The CDR3 runs 13 residues. Germline values: CDR1 LNHDA, CDR2 SQIVND (reference sequence). V shed 10 bases, J shed 11 bases, and the junction held 12 bases outside the gene matches. DNA of the CDR3: TGTGCCACCCGGGACAGGGCTATCCCCGCCCAGCATTTT. It is translated as CATRDRAIPAQHF.

The chain couples TRBV15 to TRBJ2-1, with 9 bases lining up with TRBD2. Trimming removed 2 bases from V and 4 bases from J; junction bases left unmatched: 6. CDR1 LNHNV and CDR2 YYDKDF come from the germline V gene (reference sequence). The CDR3 extends over 16 amino acids. The CDR3 DNA follows: TGTGCCACCAGCAGACAGCGGGAGGATCTGTACAATGAGCAGTTCTTC. It translates to CATSRQREDLYNEQFF.

The chain has TRBV5-1 and TRBJ1-2, with TRBD1 matching 7 bases. Germline assignment: CDR1 SGHRS and CDR2 YFSETQ. The CDR3 loop spans 12 amino acids. The junction had 7 bases not matched to a gene; V was cut back by 6 bases and J by 8 bases. CDR3 amino acids: CASTYDRDGYTF. In nucleotides, the CDR3 is TGCGCCAGCACCTATGACAGGGACGGCTACACCTTC.

The chain has TRBV5-1 and TRBJ2-1, with 8 bases that match TRBD2. From germline, CDR1 is SGHRS and CDR2 YFSETQ. This CDR3 region has 17 residues. Germline trimming cut 0 bases from V and 5 bases from J; bases unmatched to any gene: 10. The CDR3 region is CASSLASGLSTHNEQFF. CDR3 in DNA: TGCGCCAGCAGCTTGGCTAGCGGGCTTTCGACGCACAATGAGCAGTTCTTC.

This clone occurred a few times. The CDR3 protein is CASSTRDRANYGYTF. In DNA form, the CDR3 reads TGTGCCAGTAGTACCAGAGACAGGGCTAACTATGGCTACACCTTC. The chain combines TRBV19 with TRBJ1-2; TRBD1 aligns across 7 bases. There are 15 residues in the CDR3. The J segment lost 0 bases and the V segment lost 4 bases, leaving 5 bases of the junction unmatched. Germline assignment: CDR1 LNHDA and CDR2 SQIVND (reference sequence).

This clone was counted a few times. V usage is TRBV6-1 and J usage is TRBJ1-1, with D possibly matching TRBD1 (5 bases). CDR3 length: 12 residues. Between the trimmed V and J ends, which lost 2 bases and 7 bases, there was a span of 8 bases. Germline CDR1 and CDR2: MNHNS and SASEGT. CDR3: CASSEWGNEAFF. The CDR3 bases are TGTGCCAGCAGTGAATGGGGCAATGAAGCTTTCTTT.

This chain links TRBV6-1 with TRBJ1-4; the D gene is possibly TRBD1 (5 bases). The germline gives CDR1 MNHNS, CDR2 SASEGT. The CDR3 contains 15 residues. The germline V and J ends were trimmed by 0 bases and 7 bases, with 12 bases remaining between them. For the CDR3, the DNA is TGTGCCAGCAGTGAAGCTGGGGGAGGTGGTGAAAAACTGTTTTTT. Encoded protein: CASSEAGGGGEKLFF.

The chain employs TRBV4-1 and TRBJ2-1; tentatively, D is TRBD2 (5 bases). Trimming removed 3 bases from V and 4 bases from J, with 13 bases in between. Germline V gives CDR1 MGHRA, CDR2 YSYEKL. This CDR3 contains 15 residues. The CDR3, as DNA: TGCGCCAGCAGCCAGGGCGAGCGGATGTACAATGAGCAGTTCTTC. Its protein is CASSQGERMYNEQFF.

The chain has TRBV29-1 and TRBJ2-7, with a weak D call TRBD1 (6 bases). The V end lost 4 bases, the J end lost 2 bases, and 18 bases lay between the germline ends. Germline V gene data show CDR1 as SQVTM and CDR2 as ANQGSEA. CDR3 size: 15 residues. This chain's CDR3 is CSVAGTRQATYEQYF. The CDR3, as DNA: TGCAGCGTTGCAGGGACAAGACAGGCCACCTACGAGCAGTACTTC.

On this clone itself: The sample contains more than one DNA sequence encoding this CDR3. This chain joins TRBV18 and TRBJ2-5; D ambiguous. The CDR3 has 11 residues. V was cut by 5 bases and J by 2 bases, with 3 bases left in between. Germline V gene data show CDR1 as KGHSH and CDR2 as LQKENI. CDR3 amino acids: CASSSQETQYF. DNA for the CDR3: TGTGCCAGCTCATCTCAAGAGACCCAGTACTTC.

V and J are TRBV6-1 and TRBJ1-4; the match to TRBD1 covers 7 bases. The V segment lost 6 bases and the J segment 4 bases; nucleotides outside the gene matches: 8. Germline V CDR1 and CDR2: MNHNS, SASEGT. The CDR3 extends over 15 amino acids. This CDR3 is CASSPPGQRNEKLFF. The CDR3 DNA reads TGTGCCAGCAGCCCACCGGGACAGCGTAATGAAAAACTGTTTTTT.